This TCR beta chain was obtained from a study of blood T cell repertoires in COVID-19. Turning to the study itself: Sites across the United States, Italy and Spain contributed samples from acute and convalescent COVID-19. The cDNA or gDNA used as material had been derived from T cells, B-cell-depleted T cells, or PBMCs.

Germline CDR1 reads LGHNA; CDR2 reads YNFKEQ. V gave up 6 bases and J gave up 0 bases, with 21 bases separating them. This CDR3 region has 18 residues. This clone was observed a single time. Sequenced by immunoSEQ multiplex PCR; TCRdb stores in-frame clones only, minus some. The data show about 120,000 clones, roughly 79% seen once. Specimen: peripheral blood. This clonotype originated in a man aged 65 to 79 with active or convalescent COVID-19. The chain joins TRBV4-2 to TRBJ1-3; D is uncertain. The CDR3 region has the DNA TGTGCCAGCAGTCGCCCGGGTTGGAGGGTGGACTCTGGAAACACCATATATTTT. The encoded protein is CASSRPGWRVDSGNTIYF.